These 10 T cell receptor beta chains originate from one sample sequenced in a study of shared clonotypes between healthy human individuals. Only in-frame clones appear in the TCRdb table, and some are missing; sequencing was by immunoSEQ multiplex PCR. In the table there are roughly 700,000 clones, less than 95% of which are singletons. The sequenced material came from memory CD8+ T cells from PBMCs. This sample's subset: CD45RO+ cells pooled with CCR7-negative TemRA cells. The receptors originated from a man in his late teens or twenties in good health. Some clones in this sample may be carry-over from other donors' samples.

In nucleotides, the CDR3 is TGTGCCAGCAGTTTATTTGGCAGGGTCGGGACCAACACTGAAGCTTTCTTT. It yields the protein CASSLFGRVGTNTEAFF. The genes are TRBV28 and TRBJ1-1; D possibly corresponds to TRBD1 (5 bases). CDR3 size: 17 residues. V was pared by 1 base and J by 2 bases, with 17 bases between. Looked up from germline, CDR1 is MDHEN and CDR2 is SYDVKM.

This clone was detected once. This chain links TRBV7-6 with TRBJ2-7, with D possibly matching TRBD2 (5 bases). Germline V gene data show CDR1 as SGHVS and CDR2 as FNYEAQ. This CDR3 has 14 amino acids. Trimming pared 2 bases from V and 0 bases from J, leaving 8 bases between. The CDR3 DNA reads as TGTGCCAGCAGCTTATACGGGGACTCCTACGAGCAGTACTTC. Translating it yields CASSLYGDSYEQYF.

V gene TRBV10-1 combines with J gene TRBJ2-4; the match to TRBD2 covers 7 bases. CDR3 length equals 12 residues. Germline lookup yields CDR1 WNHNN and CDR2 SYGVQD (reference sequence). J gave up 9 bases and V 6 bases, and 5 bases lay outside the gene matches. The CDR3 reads CASRRPGGIQYF. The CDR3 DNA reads TGCGCCAGCAGAAGACCGGGGGGCATTCAGTACTTC.

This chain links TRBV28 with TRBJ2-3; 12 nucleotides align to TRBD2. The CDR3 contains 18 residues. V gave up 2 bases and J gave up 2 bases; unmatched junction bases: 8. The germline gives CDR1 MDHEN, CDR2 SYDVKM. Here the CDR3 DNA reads TGTGCCAGCAGTTTAGGGACTAGCGGGCACACTATCACAGATACGCAGTATTTT. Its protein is CASSLGTSGHTITDTQYF.

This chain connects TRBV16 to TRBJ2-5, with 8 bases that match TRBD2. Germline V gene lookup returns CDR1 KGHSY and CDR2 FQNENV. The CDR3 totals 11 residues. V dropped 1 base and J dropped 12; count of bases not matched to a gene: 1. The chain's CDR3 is CASSQLREEYF. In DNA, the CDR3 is TGTGCCAGCAGCCAATTGCGGGAGGAGTACTTC. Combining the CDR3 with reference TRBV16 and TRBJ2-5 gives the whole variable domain GEEVAQTPKHLVRGEGQKAKLYCAPIKGHSYVFWYQQVLKNEFKFLISFQNENVFDETGMPKERFSAKCLPNSPCSLEIQATKLEDSAVYFCASSQLREEYFGPGTRLLVL.

CDR3 loop: CASSAPKAGGADYYNEQFF. As DNA, the CDR3 is TGTGCCAGCAGCGCCCCTAAAGCGGGAGGGGCCGACTACTACAATGAGCAGTTCTTC. The V call is TRBV9, the J call TRBJ2-1, with TRBD2 matching over 10 bases. Germline V gene lookup returns CDR1 SGDLS and CDR2 YYNGEE. V trimming: 3 bases; J trimming: 3 bases; junction bases outside the gene matches: 15. The CDR3 is made up of 19 amino acids.

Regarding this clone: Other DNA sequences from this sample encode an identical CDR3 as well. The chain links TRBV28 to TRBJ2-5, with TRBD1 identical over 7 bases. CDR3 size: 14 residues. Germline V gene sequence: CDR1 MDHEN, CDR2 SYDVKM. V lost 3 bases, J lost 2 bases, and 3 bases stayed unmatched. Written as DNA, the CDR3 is TGTGCCAGCAGTTTGAGGGGGCCACAAGAGACCCAGTACTTC. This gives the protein CASSLRGPQETQYF.

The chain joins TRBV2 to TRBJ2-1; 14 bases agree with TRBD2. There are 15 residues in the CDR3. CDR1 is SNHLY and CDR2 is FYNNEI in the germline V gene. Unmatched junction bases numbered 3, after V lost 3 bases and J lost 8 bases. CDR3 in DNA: TGTGCCAGCAGTGAGGGACTAGCGGGAGAGGATGAGCAGTTCTTC. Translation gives CASSEGLAGEDEQFF.

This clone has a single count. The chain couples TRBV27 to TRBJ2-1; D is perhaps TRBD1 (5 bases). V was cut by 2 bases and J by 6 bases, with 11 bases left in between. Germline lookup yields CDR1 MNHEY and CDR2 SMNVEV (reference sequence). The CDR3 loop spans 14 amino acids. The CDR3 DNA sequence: TGTGCCAGCAGTTTAATTTGGGGCAGCAATGAGCAGTTCTTC. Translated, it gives CASSLIWGSNEQFF.

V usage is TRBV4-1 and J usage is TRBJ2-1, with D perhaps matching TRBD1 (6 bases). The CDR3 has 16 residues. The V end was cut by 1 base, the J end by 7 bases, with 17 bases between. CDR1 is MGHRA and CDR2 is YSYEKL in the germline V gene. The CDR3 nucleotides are TGCGCCAGCAGCCAAGTCTCTCAGGGGTACCTAAATGAGCAGTTCTTC. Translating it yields CASSQVSQGYLNEQFF.